The 20 T cell receptor beta chains below come from one sample, sequenced in a study of tumor and adjacent non-tumor tissue in lung cancer. No cell sorting was done before RNA was extracted from the tissue. Three rounds of nested PCR, following a modified ARM-PCR protocol, produced the TCRbeta library. TCRdb redid the calling of the multiplex PCR reads with MiXCR, one entry per CDR3 protein. The sample contains about 85,000 distinct CDR3 sequences, 61% of which appear only once. Sequencing was done on a sample of lung tumor tissue. These receptors came from a man between 65 and 79 years old with non-small cell lung cancer.

In the case of this clonotype: It may be a read error: a sequence one base away is much more abundant. The rearrangement links TRBV6-1 to TRBJ1-1; D remains unclear. Germline V gives CDR1 MNHNS, CDR2 SASEGT. The CDR3 has 12 amino acids. The CDR3 loop is CASSEGGGRAVF. In nucleotides, the CDR3 is TGTGCCAGCAGTGAAGGAGGAGGGAGGGCTGTCTTT.

The chain combines TRBV11-2 with TRBJ1-2; D uncertain. V was shortened by 9 bases and J by 8 bases, with 19 bases between the two germline ends. Germline V gene lookup returns CDR1 SGHAT and CDR2 FQNNGV. The CDR3 is 13 amino acids. This chain's CDR3 is CARSPRVGSGYTF. In nucleotides, the CDR3 is TGTGCCAGGAGCCCACGGGTGGGGTCCGGCTACACCTTC.

The genes are TRBV20-1 and TRBJ2-7, with TRBD2 identical over 7 bases. Germline CDR1 DFQATT, CDR2 SNEGSKA (reference sequence). V was pared by 5 bases and J by 2 bases, with 9 bases of the junction left unmatched. The CDR3 totals 14 residues. For the CDR3, the DNA is TGCAGTGCTGGCGGAGCAGGGAGGGCCTACGAGCAGTACTTC. It specifies CSAGGAGRAYEQYF.

This chain links TRBV20-1 with TRBJ2-5, with 7 bases identical to TRBD2. V lost 0 bases and J lost 7; bases outside the gene matches: 11. This CDR3 spans 15 amino acids. The germline gives CDR1 DFQATT, CDR2 SNEGSKA (reference sequence). CDR3 loop: CSARDLGGSVGTQYF. CDR3 DNA sequence: TGCAGTGCTAGAGATCTCGGCGGGAGCGTGGGGACCCAGTACTTC.

This clonotype was detected many times. This rearrangement joins TRBV30 to TRBJ1-5, with 9 bases aligning to TRBD1. The V and J ends lost 2 bases and 4 bases, in that order; junction bases with no gene match: 3. Germline-derived CDR1 and CDR2 are GTSNPN and SVGIG (reference sequence). CDR3 length equals 14 residues. The CDR3 region has the DNA TGTGCCTGGAGTATTGGACAGGGGAATCAGCCCCAGCATTTT. Protein product: CAWSIGQGNQPQHF. Combining the CDR3 with reference TRBV30 and TRBJ1-5 gives the whole variable domain SQTIHQWPATLVQPVGSPLSLECTVEGTSNPNLYWYRQAAGRGLQLLFYSVGIGQISSEVPQNLSASRPQDRQFILSSKKLLLSDSGFYLCAWSIGQGNQPQHFGDGTRLSIL.

Concerning this clonotype itself: The junction shows a germline mismatch at one end, possibly a read error. The CDR3 loop reads CPRSLLTRGGANVLTF. The CDR3 DNA reads as TGTCCCAGGAGCTTGCTTACCAGAGGTGGGGCCAACGTCCTGACTTTC. This sequence joins TRBV5-6 and TRBJ2-6, with unresolved D. CDR3 length equals 16 residues. Germline V gives CDR1 SGHDT, CDR2 YYEEEE. Filled out from reference TRBV5-6 and TRBJ2-6, the complete variable domain reads DAGVTQSPTHLIKTRGQQVTLRCSPKSGHDTVSWYQQALGQGPQFIFQYYEEEERQRGNFPDRFSGHQFPNYSSELNVNALLLGDSALYLCPRSLLTRGGANVLTFGAGSRLTVL.

On this clonotype: Sequence at one end of the junction differs from germline and may be a read error. The gene calls are TRBV5-1 and TRBJ2-1; 13 positions agree with TRBD2. Germline CDR1 SGHRS, CDR2 YFSETQ. This CDR3 comprises 16 residues. CDR3: CANSLRGLAGNNEQFF. The CDR3 region has the DNA TGCGCCAACAGCCTTAGGGGACTAGCGGGAAACAATGAGCAGTTCTTC.

Concerning this clonotype itself: At one end, the junction sequence differs from germline, possibly due to a read error. The chain uses TRBV6-6 and TRBJ2-5; a possible D gene is TRBD2 (5 bases). The germline gives CDR1 MNHNY, CDR2 SVGAGI (reference sequence). The CDR3 is 11 residues long. This chain's CDR3 is CASMPGETQHF. CDR3 coding DNA: TGTGCCAGCATGCCCGGGGAAACCCAGCACTTC.

The rearrangement links TRBV12-3 or TRBV12-4 to TRBJ1-2; no firm D call. This CDR3 is 12 amino acids long. The ends were cut back, 10 bases at V and 8 bases at J, with 17 bases in the middle. Here the CDR3 DNA reads TGTGCCACCTCCAGCCCTCTAAAAGGCTACACCTTC. Translation gives CATSSPLKGYTF.

Comments on this clonotype: Given a much more abundant clone one base away, this may be a read error. This chain joins TRBV20-1 and TRBJ1-2, with D tentatively TRBD1 (6 bases). Germline assignment: CDR1 DFQATT and CDR2 SNEGSKA (reference sequence). This CDR3 is built from 13 residues. V lost 3 bases and J 7 bases, leaving 15 bases between the germline ends. The CDR3 region has the DNA TGCAGTGCTAGGGGAGGGGGAGAAAGTGGCTACACCTTC. It codes for CSARGGGESGYTF.

This clonotype appeared many times. The chain combines TRBV7-9 with TRBJ2-3; D is unresolved. Germline CDR1 reads SEHNR; CDR2 reads FQNEAQ (reference sequence). The CDR3 runs 13 residues. The V end was cut by 5 bases, the J end by 3 bases, with 9 bases between. CDR3 region: CASSQLTTDTQYF. The CDR3 nucleotides read TGTGCCAGCAGCCAGCTAACTACAGATACGCAGTATTTT.

This clonotype was observed many times. The chain carries TRBV20-1 and TRBJ1-1, with TRBD1 matching over 8 bases. Per the germline V gene, CDR1 is DFQATT and CDR2 is SNEGSKA (reference sequence). The CDR3 is 14 amino acids. V lost 2 bases, J lost 1 base, and 3 bases stayed unmatched. This chain's CDR3 is CSARRDRRNTEAFF. The CDR3 nucleotides are TGCAGTGCTAGAAGGGACAGGAGGAACACTGAAGCTTTCTTT.

A word on this clonotype: This sequence may be a read error, since a much larger clone differs from it by one base. The CDR3 region has the DNA TGTGCCAGCAGCTTAGGACAGGGAACCCGGTACTTC. Its protein product is CASSLGQGTRYF. V usage is TRBV7-9 and J usage is TRBJ2-5; 7 bases align to TRBD1. CDR1 is SEHNR, CDR2 FQNEAQ, per germline (reference sequence). This CDR3 is 12 amino acids long.

This clonotype was picked up many times. This chain links TRBV4-1 with TRBJ2-3, with 10 bases identical to TRBD2. V trimming: 0 bases; J trimming: 6 bases; junction bases outside the gene matches: 12. In germline, CDR1 is MGHRA, CDR2 YSYEKL. This CDR3 has 18 residues. The CDR3 bases are TGCGCCAGCAGCCAAGAAGGGGGAGCGGGAGGGCCAACGGATACGCAGTATTTT. Residues: CASSQEGGAGGPTDTQYF.

With respect to this clonotype: Sequence at one end of the junction differs from germline and may be a read error. The chain joins TRBV29-1 to TRBJ2-7; a weak D match, TRBD2 (6 bases). This CDR3 region has 11 residues. Per the germline V gene, CDR1 is SQVTM and CDR2 is ANQGSEA. CDR3 nucleotide sequence: TGCAGCGTTGACGGGGGTAACAGGCAGTACTTT. It yields the protein CSVDGGNRQYF.

The chain carries TRBV29-1 and TRBJ2-5; tentatively, D is TRBD1 (6 bases). This CDR3 is 13 amino acids long. Germline CDR1 SQVTM, CDR2 ANQGSEA. Trimming shortened V by 4 bases and J by 3 bases, and 12 bases separated the two germline ends. The CDR3 is CSVVTAGEETQYF. In DNA, the CDR3 is TGCAGCGTTGTGACAGCAGGGGAAGAGACCCAGTACTTC.

A remark on this clonotype: A junction boundary mismatches the germline segment, possibly from a read error. The chain employs TRBV30 and TRBJ1-1; 7 positions match TRBD1. The length of the CDR3 is 11 residues. Germline values: CDR1 GTSNPN, CDR2 SVGIG (reference sequence). The CDR3 spells CVWSTTGQAFF. The CDR3 coding sequence is TGTGTCTGGAGTACGACAGGGCAAGCTTTCTTT.

This clonotype was seen ten or more times. The chain carries TRBV12-5 and TRBJ2-1; 9 bases agree with TRBD1. The CDR3 extends over 14 amino acids. The germline CDR1 and CDR2 sequences are LGHNT and FRNRAP. The V and J ends lost 1 base and 6 bases, in that order; junction bases with no gene match: 1. The CDR3 spells CASGLGTGVNEQFF. DNA of the CDR3: TGTGCTAGTGGTTTGGGGACAGGGGTCAATGAGCAGTTCTTC.

The rearrangement uses TRBV5-1 and TRBJ1-3, with D maybe TRBD1 (6 bases). V was trimmed by 2 bases and J by 3 bases, leaving 15 bases between them. CDR3 length: 16 amino acids. Germline assignment: CDR1 SGHRS and CDR2 YFSETQ. The CDR3 sequence is CASSFGQTGGGNTIYF. The CDR3 nucleotides read TGCGCCAGCAGCTTCGGACAGACTGGGGGTGGAAACACCATATATTTT.

This clonotype was counted at least ten times. The chain has TRBV4-2 and TRBJ2-3, with 9 positions matching TRBD2. From germline, CDR1 is LGHNA and CDR2 YNFKEQ. Trimming cost V 0 bases and J 10 bases; bases outside gene matches: 20. This CDR3 is built from 19 residues. The CDR3 here is CASSQELGSGGSSHRAQYF. DNA of the CDR3: TGTGCCAGCAGCCAAGAGCTGGGGAGCGGGGGGTCCTCTCATAGGGCGCAGTATTTT.